Described below is a single T cell receptor (beta chain) sequence and its context. Its antigen is undetermined. The data stem from a study of T-cell memory formation after mild COVID-19. Overall study findings and caveats: Unconfirmed was the SARS-CoV-2 specificity of second-wave clones that peaked on day 37.

Employing constant-segment primers, 5'RACE generated TCR alpha and TCR beta cDNA libraries bearing sample barcodes and UMIs. From the 5' RACE reads, TCRdb called clonotypes with MiXCR, one entry per CDR3 protein. The table records 200,000 to 300,000 distinct CDR3 sequences, 15% to 20% of them present only once. The source material was PBMCs or a T cell subset sorted from them (not recorded which). The TCR originated in a young man who had mild COVID-19 (a few samples of this study predate the infection). Cell type and time point are not known.

The CDR3 here is CASSPGTGVIYEQYF. CDR3 nucleotide sequence: TGTGCCAGCAGCCCCGGGACAGGGGTCATCTACGAGCAGTACTTC. The chain couples TRBV28 to TRBJ2-7; 10 bases match TRBD1. The CDR3 spans 15 residues. Germline CDR1 MDHEN, CDR2 SYDVKM. Trimming took 6 bases from V and 3 from J; bases not matched to a gene: 8.